This TCR beta chain came from a study of regulatory T cells in long-lasting Graves disease. The CDR3 is made up of 13 amino acids. V was shortened by 3 bases and J by 13 bases, with 15 bases between the two germline ends. The germline V gene encodes CDR1 LNHDA and CDR2 SQIVND (reference sequence). This clonotype was seen a few times. Time point of the sample: newly diagnosed GD, antithyroid drugs for less than 3 months. RNA extracted from PBMCs served as the sequencing template. Patients of an endocrinology department in Xi'an, China, were included. The authors built TCR beta libraries using iRepertoire HTBI primers and Arm-PCR of CDR3 regions. TCRdb re-derived calls from the multiplex PCR reads in MiXCR, one entry per CDR3 protein. The table includes about 620,000 distinct CDR3 sequences, under 20% detected once. These data also formed part of another study, on T cells in Graves' hyperthyroidism and ophthalmopathy. This second study says: The TCR CDR3 first-round RT-PCR relied on the HTBI primer set. Separation of ophthalmopathy from stable hyperthyroidism was achieved by a 13 V-J model. Ophthalmopathy prediction by the model preceded onset by a median roughly 6 months.

The source is a woman in her 30s with Graves disease. The specimen comprised peripheral blood mononuclear cells (PBMCs), sampled at new diagnosis, from a patient treated with antithyroid drugs. This chain connects TRBV19 to TRBJ1-4; D is uncertain. This CDR3 is CASSISWSTGLFF. In DNA, the CDR3 is TGTGCCAGTAGTATTAGTTGGTCGACGGGACTGTTTTTT.